A selection of T cell receptor beta chains follows, all from one sample in a study of control samples from healthy donors and cancer patients. TCRdb keeps only in-frame clones here, not all; method: immunoSEQ multiplex PCR. The table records some 74,000 clones, approximately 90% of them present only once. Sample: blood. These receptors originate from a woman aged 45-65 years in good health. CDR3s include the opening cysteine and the closing phenylalanine or tryptophan. D genes are given only for firm matches. Clone size is given for some rows only: seen once, a few or many times, or a class if the clone is expanded.

D,size,J,V,DNA,CDR3
NA,NA,TRBJ1-1,TRBV18,TGTGCCAGCTCACAGGGTATGAACACTGAAGCTTTCTTT,CASSQGMNTEAFF
NA,NA,TRBJ1-3,TRBV2,TGTGCCAGCACCGTTCACAGGGAAAACACCATATATTTT,CASTVHRENTIYF
NA,NA,TRBJ1-2,TRBV3-1/TRBV3-2,TGTGCCAGCAGCCAATTAGGGGGGTATTATGGCTACACCTTC,CASSQLGGYYGYTF
NA,NA,TRBJ2-7,TRBV4-1,TGCGCCAGCAGCCGAGTACAGGGCCAAACTAGGTACGAGCAGTACTTC,CASSRVQGQTRYEQYF
NA,NA,TRBJ2-3,TRBV7-6,TGTGCCAGCAGCTTAGCCACAGATACGCAGTATTTT,CASSLATDTQYF
NA,NA,TRBJ1-6,TRBV2,TGTGCCAGTAGACGGAGCTCCTATAATTCACCCCTCCACTTT,CASRRSSYNSPLHF
TRBD2,NA,TRBJ2-1,TRBV6-6,TGTGCCAGCTCTACCGTGGCGGGGGGTAGTGAGCAGTTCTTC,CASSTVAGGSEQFF
NA,few,TRBJ1-5,TRBV6-5,TGTGCCAGCAGCTCCGATAGCAATCAGCCCCAGCATTTT,CASSSDSNQPQHF
TRBD1,NA,TRBJ1-1,TRBV7-8,TGTGCCAGCAGCTTGCTGACAGGGGGAATCTCTGAAGCTTTCTTT,CASSLLTGGISEAFF
NA,once,TRBJ1-1,TRBV6-6,TGTGCCAGCAGTTACCCTCGCGAGGTGGGGGTGTCTGAAGCTTTCTTT,CASSYPREVGVSEAFF
NA,NA,TRBJ2-2,TRBV18,TGTGCCAGCTCGATTGGGACCATTAACACCGGGGAGCTGTTTTTT,CASSIGTINTGELFF
NA,NA,TRBJ1-2,TRBV19,TGTGCCAGTAGCCCTAATAGGGGCTATGGCTACACCTTC,CASSPNRGYGYTF
NA,NA,TRBJ2-3,TRBV6-5,TGTGCCAGCAGTCCCCCCGGGTCGGATACGCAGTATTTT,CASSPPGSDTQYF
NA,NA,TRBJ2-7,TRBV10-2,TGCGCCAGCAGTGAGTCGGGGGCAGGGTTGGCCTACGAGCAGTACTTC,CASSESGAGLAYEQYF
TRBD1,few,TRBJ2-7,TRBV7-9,TGTGCCAGCAGTCAGTGGTTGGGACAGTCCTACGAGCAGTACTTC,CASSQWLGQSYEQYF
NA,NA,TRBJ1-5,TRBV19,TGTGCCAGTAGGAAGGGAGATCAGCCCCAGCATTTT,CASRKGDQPQHF
NA,NA,TRBJ1-5,TRBV18,TGTGCCAGCTCACCGGGGGTTTCTCAGCCCCAGCATTTT,CASSPGVSQPQHF
TRBD1,NA,TRBJ1-2,TRBV5-1,TGCGCCAGCAGCCCGGCCGGAGGACAGGGACACTATGGCTACACCTTC,CASSPAGGQGHYGYTF
NA,NA,TRBJ1-1,TRBV5-4,TGTGCCAGCAGCTCTAACAACGCAGGGAACGAAGCTTTCTTT,CASSSNNAGNEAFF
NA,once,TRBJ1-2,TRBV6-1,TGTGCCAGCAGTGAATTGGGGGGACTGGGTGGCTACACCTTC,CASSELGGLGGYTF
TRBD1,NA,TRBJ2-4,TRBV12-5,TGTGCTAGTGGTTTGGTCCTAGGACAGGTCCAACTAGCCAAAAACATTCAGTACTTC,CASGLVLGQVQLAKNIQYF
NA,NA,TRBJ1-4,TRBV7-9,TGTGCCAGCAGCCGTGGGACTGGGGAAAAACTGTTTTTT,CASSRGTGEKLFF
TRBD2,NA,TRBJ2-7,TRBV7-2,TGTGCCAGCAGCTTAGCGCGGGGGGCCGCATACGAGCAGTACTTC,CASSLARGAAYEQYF
NA,few,TRBJ1-5,TRBV21-1,TGTGCCAGTTCCCCCGCTGCGAGCAATCAGCCCCAGCATTTT,CASSPAASNQPQHF
NA,NA,TRBJ1-2,TRBV2,TGTGCCAGCAAAAGGACTCGGGAGTCGGGCTACACCTTC,CASKRTRESGYTF
NA,NA,TRBJ1-1,TRBV29-1,TGCAGCGGGGCCAGTAGGAACACTGAAGCTTTCTTT,CSGASRNTEAFF
NA,NA,TRBJ2-2,TRBV3-1/TRBV3-2,TGTGCCAGCAGCCAAAGGACCGGGGAGCTGTTTTTT,CASSQRTGELFF
NA,medium-sized,TRBJ1-5,TRBV19,TGTGCCAGTAGTGGGACTGGCAATCAGCCCCAGCATTTT,CASSGTGNQPQHF
NA,NA,TRBJ2-7,TRBV14,TGTGCCAGCAGCCAAACGACAGGATTCTACGAGCAGTACTTC,CASSQTTGFYEQYF
NA,NA,TRBJ1-4,TRBV7-2,TGTGCCAGCAGCTCCAGTTCTGTCCTTTACGAAAAACTGTTTTTT,CASSSSSVLYEKLFF
TRBD2,NA,TRBJ2-3,TRBV3-1/TRBV3-2,TGTGCCAGCAGTATTGGAAATAGCGGGGGCACAGATACGCAGTATTTT,CASSIGNSGGTDTQYF
NA,NA,TRBJ1-1,TRBV5-4,TGTGCCAGCAGCTTGGCCGAGGGTACTGAAGCTTTCTTT,CASSLAEGTEAFF
TRBD2,NA,TRBJ2-7,TRBV2,TGTGCCAGCGGGACTAGCGGGGGGGCAGTAGGGGAGCAGTACTTC,CASGTSGGAVGEQYF
NA,NA,TRBJ1-2,TRBV16,TGTGCCAGCAGCCCCACGTTGGGGAACAAGGGCTACACCTTC,CASSPTLGNKGYTF
TRBD2,NA,TRBJ2-3,TRBV5-1,TGCGCCAGCAGCCCGGGGGGTATTGGGACAGATACGCAGTATTTT,CASSPGGIGTDTQYF
TRBD1,few,TRBJ1-5,TRBV2,TGTGCCAGCACTAACTCCGGGACAGGGAGGAATCAGCCCCAGCATTTT,CASTNSGTGRNQPQHF
NA,NA,TRBJ1-6,TRBV3-1/TRBV3-2,TGTGCCAGCAGCCAAGATTTCGGGGGGAGATCACCCCTCCACTTT,CASSQDFGGRSPLHF
NA,NA,TRBJ1-1,TRBV6-5,TGTGCCAGCAGTTGGGACACGAACACTGAAGCTTTCTTT,CASSWDTNTEAFF
NA,NA,TRBJ1-1,TRBV9,TGTGCCAGCTCCAGAGCAGGGTACACTGAAGCTTTCTTT,CASSRAGYTEAFF
NA,NA,TRBJ2-7,TRBV5-1,TGCGCCAGCAGCTTGGTTGGGGGGCCTACCTCCTACGAGCAGTACTTC,CASSLVGGPTSYEQYF
NA,NA,TRBJ1-1,TRBV19,TGTGCCAGTAGTATGACCAGGGGACGGGGGAACACTGAAGCTTTCTTT,CASSMTRGRGNTEAFF
TRBD1,NA,TRBJ2-2,TRBV30,TGTGCCTGGGATGGCCCGGGACAGGGGTTGGACACCGGGGAGCTGTTTTTT,CAWDGPGQGLDTGELFF
TRBD1,NA,TRBJ2-5,TRBV6-5,TGTGCCAGCAGGCCACAAGACAGGGGCCAAGAGACCCAGTACTTC,CASRPQDRGQETQYF
TRBD1,NA,TRBJ1-2,TRBV6-6,TGTGCCAGCAGCCGGGACAGGAGCTACACCTTC,CASSRDRSYTF
TRBD1,few,TRBJ2-7,TRBV4-2,TGTGCCAGCAGCCAACTTGGAGACAGGGGCCACGAGCAGTACTTC,CASSQLGDRGHEQYF
NA,NA,TRBJ1-1,TRBV18,TGTGCCAGCTCACGAGACTGGAACACTGAAGCTTTCTTT,CASSRDWNTEAFF
NA,NA,TRBJ2-2,TRBV7-9,TGTGCCAGCAGACGGACGAACACCGGGGAGCTGTTTTTT,CASRRTNTGELFF
TRBD1,NA,TRBJ1-2,TRBV2,TGTGCCAGCAGGGCAGGGGGAGTTGGCTACACCTTC,CASRAGGVGYTF
TRBD2,NA,TRBJ2-3,TRBV11-2,TGTGCCAGCAGCTCTGGACTAGGTGGAGCACAGTATTTT,CASSSGLGGAQYF
TRBD2,NA,TRBJ2-3,TRBV7-9,TGTGCCAGCAGCTTAGACGCGAGCGGGGGCGGGGATACGCAGTATTTT,CASSLDASGGGDTQYF
NA,NA,TRBJ1-2,TRBV3-1/TRBV3-2,TGTGCCAGCAGCCAAGTGTCAGGGGACTATGGCTACACCTTC,CASSQVSGDYGYTF
TRBD1,NA,TRBJ1-2,TRBV5-8,TGTGCCAGCAGCCGATACAGGGGGGGCACTAACTATGGCTACACCTTC,CASSRYRGGTNYGYTF
TRBD1,NA,TRBJ2-7,TRBV12-5,TGTGCTAGTGGCCTGGGACAGGGGGCCTACGAGCAGTACTTC,CASGLGQGAYEQYF